One and the same sample provided the 6 T cell receptor beta chains below, sequenced in a study of T-cell memory formation after mild COVID-19. TCRdb passed the 5' RACE reads through MiXCR, listing each CDR3 protein once. Among some 320,000 distinct CDR3 sequences, about 16% were seen once, and the ten largest hold under 25%. Sequencing used PBMCs or a T cell subset sorted from them (not recorded which). These receptors all stem from a man aged 18 to 30 who had mild COVID-19 (a few samples of this study predate the infection). Cell type and time point are not known.

This chain joins TRBV6-1 and TRBJ2-3; D not resolved. Trimming stripped 1 base from V and 2 bases from J, with 10 bases between. There are 15 residues in the CDR3. CDR1 is MNHNS, CDR2 SASEGT, per germline. The CDR3 is CASSEDGRYTDTQYF. Here the CDR3 DNA reads TGTGCCAGCAGTGAAGACGGCCGGTACACAGATACGCAGTATTTT.

This clonotype was detected a few times. V gene TRBV6-2 or TRBV6-3 combines with J gene TRBJ2-7, with TRBD1 identical over 10 bases. The germline gives CDR1 MNHEY, CDR2 SVGEGT. J lost 0 bases, V lost 6 bases, and 5 bases had no gene match. This CDR3 spans 15 amino acids. The CDR3 here is CASRDRGLSSYEQYF. CDR3 in DNA: TGTGCCAGCAGAGACAGGGGGCTCAGCTCCTACGAGCAGTACTTC.

V is TRBV5-1 and J is TRBJ2-2, with 9 positions matching TRBD1. V lost 0 bases to trimming and J lost 6 bases; unmatched junction nucleotides: 6. The length of the CDR3 is 16 residues. Looked up from germline, CDR1 is SGHRS and CDR2 is YFSETQ. CDR3 DNA: TGCGCCAGCAGCTTGGCCCGGGACAGGGAAGCCGGGGAGCTGTTTTTT. Translation: CASSLARDREAGELFF.

This clonotype was counted between two and nine times. The chain carries TRBV4-1 and TRBJ1-4; no reliable D call. The V end lost 1 base, the J end lost 0 bases, and 9 bases lay between the germline ends. There are 16 residues in the CDR3. Germline-derived CDR1 and CDR2 are MGHRA and YSYEKL. The CDR3 loop reads CASSQAVWATNEKLFF. The CDR3 region has the DNA TGCGCCAGCAGCCAAGCGGTTTGGGCAACTAATGAAAAACTGTTTTTT.

The rearrangement links TRBV18 to TRBJ1-5; D unresolved. Trimming shortened V by 3 bases and J by 11 bases, and 17 bases separated the two germline ends. The CDR3 totals 14 residues. Germline assignment: CDR1 KGHSH and CDR2 LQKENI. The CDR3 reads CASSPRQTTEAQHF. Here the CDR3 DNA reads TGTGCCAGCTCACCCCGTCAGACTACGGAGGCCCAGCATTTT.

V and J are TRBV7-2 and TRBJ2-5; TRBD2 aligns across 8 bases. J gave up 3 bases and V 3 bases, and 9 bases lay outside the gene matches. Looked up from germline, CDR1 is SGHTA and CDR2 is FQGNSA. The length of the CDR3 is 16 residues. The CDR3 region is CASSFIGAGDEETQYF. CDR3 nucleotide sequence: TGTGCCAGCAGCTTTATAGGAGCGGGGGATGAAGAGACCCAGTACTTC.